These 14 T cell receptor beta chains originate from one sample sequenced in a study of regulatory T cells in long-lasting Graves disease. Both iRepertoire HTBI primers and Arm-PCR of CDR3 regions were used to build the TCR beta libraries. MiXCR was run by TCRdb on the multiplex PCR reads, yielding one entry per CDR3 protein. Of 350,000 to 500,000 distinct CDR3 sequences in the sample, 11% to 15% were seen once. Time point here: newly diagnosed GD, antithyroid drugs for less than 3 months. Generation of the TCR library employed RNA extracted from PBMCs. This sample was shared with a second study, whose subject was T cells in Graves' hyperthyroidism and ophthalmopathy.

The sample in question was peripheral blood mononuclear cells (PBMCs), obtained at new diagnosis, from a patient treated with antithyroid drugs. The receptors come from a woman aged 45 to 65 with Graves disease.

This chain links TRBV3-1 with TRBJ2-2; 8 bases match TRBD2. V dropped 1 base and J dropped 6; count of bases not matched to a gene: 4. Germline V gene sequence: CDR1 LGHDT, CDR2 YNNKEL (reference sequence). This CDR3 region has 15 residues. CDR3 sequence reads: CASSQVAGGPGELFF. CDR3 DNA sequence: TGTGCCAGCAGCCAAGTTGCGGGAGGACCCGGGGAGCTGTTTTTT.

This clonotype came up many times. The chain has TRBV11-2 and TRBJ2-7; TRBD2 matches 10 bases. The germline gives CDR1 SGHAT, CDR2 FQNNGV. After removal of 3 bases from V and 3 bases from J, the junction contained 5 bases not matched to a gene. This CDR3 is built from 15 residues. CDR3 residues: CASSFGTSEYYEQYF. The CDR3 coding sequence is TGTGCCAGCAGCTTCGGGACTAGCGAGTACTACGAGCAGTACTTC.

This clonotype was seen many times. The chain joins TRBV27 to TRBJ2-1; D not resolved. The V end was cut by 2 bases, the J end by 8 bases, with 7 bases between. Germline V lookup: CDR1 MNHEY, CDR2 SMNVEV (reference sequence). CDR3 size: 12 residues. The CDR3 loop reads CASSLLSYEQFF. The CDR3, as DNA: TGTGCCAGCAGTTTACTCAGCTATGAGCAGTTCTTC.

In this sample, this clonotype turned up many times. The chain has TRBV20-1 and TRBJ2-3; 11 positions agree with TRBD2. Germline trimming cut 2 bases from V and 4 bases from J; bases unmatched to any gene: 14. The V gene's germline CDR1 is DFQATT and CDR2 SNEGSKA (reference sequence). The CDR3 is 18 residues long. The CDR3 here is CSARRSGLLAGVPDTQYF. Written as DNA, the CDR3 is TGCAGTGCTAGAAGATCAGGGCTACTAGCGGGAGTACCAGATACGCAGTATTTT.

Many counts were recorded for this clonotype. The chain couples TRBV28 to TRBJ2-1; D is possibly TRBD1 or TRBD2 (5 bases each). V lost 6 bases and J lost 7, with 16 bases in between. Per the germline V gene, CDR1 is MDHEN and CDR2 is SYDVKM. The CDR3 contains 14 residues. CDR3 DNA: TGTGCCAGCAGGAAAGAGGGGCGCGGGAATGAGCAGTTCTTC. This encodes CASRKEGRGNEQFF.

This clonotype was picked up many times. The chain joins TRBV7-9 to TRBJ2-6; the D gene is possibly TRBD2 (6 bases). Trimming cost V 1 base and J 2 bases, with 12 bases left between them. Germline V gene data show CDR1 as SEHNR and CDR2 as FQNEAQ (reference sequence). This CDR3 has 17 amino acids. The CDR3 sequence is CASSLGFTGAGANVLTF. DNA of the CDR3: TGTGCCAGCAGCTTAGGGTTTACGGGAGCTGGGGCCAACGTCCTGACTTTC.

This chain links TRBV6-1 with TRBJ2-3; TRBD2 agrees at 10 bases. The CDR3 consists of 14 residues. The V gene's germline CDR1 is MNHNS and CDR2 SASEGT. V dropped 6 bases and J dropped 4; count of bases not matched to a gene: 4. This chain's CDR3 is CASSGLAEADTQYF. CDR3 bases: TGTGCCAGCAGCGGACTAGCGGAAGCAGATACGCAGTATTTT.

This clonotype was observed many times. This chain connects TRBV29-1 to TRBJ2-1; a weak D match, TRBD2 (6 bases). Germline CDR1 SQVTM, CDR2 ANQGSEA. There are 13 residues in the CDR3. V was trimmed by 6 bases and J by 1 base, leaving 10 bases between them. The chain's CDR3 is CSVAGGSYNEQFF. Written as DNA, the CDR3 is TGCAGCGTAGCGGGCGGGTCCTACAATGAGCAGTTCTTC.

As DNA, the CDR3 is TGTGCCAGCAGCCCCACCTCGGCGGAGACCCAGTACTTC. Its translation is CASSPTSAETQYF. V gene TRBV7-9 combines with J gene TRBJ2-5; D gene unclear. This CDR3 has 13 amino acids. CDR1 and CDR2 from the germline V gene are SEHNR and FQNEAQ (reference sequence). Between the trimmed V and J ends, which lost 5 bases and 5 bases, there was a span of 12 bases. The entire variable domain, with the rest obtained from reference TRBV7-9 and TRBJ2-5, is as follows: DTGVSQNPRHKITKRGQNVTFRCDPISEHNRLYWYRQTLGQGPEFLTYFQNEAQLEKSRLLSDRFSAERPKGSFSTLEIQRTEQGDSAMYLCASSPTSAETQYFGPGTRLLVL.

This chain uses TRBV4-1 with TRBJ2-7, with D maybe TRBD1 (6 bases). V lost 1 base and J lost 7, with 20 bases in between. The CDR3 spans 16 residues. Germline V lookup: CDR1 MGHRA, CDR2 YSYEKL. The chain's CDR3 is CASSQGPGTPEGEQYF. The CDR3 coding sequence is TGCGCCAGCAGCCAAGGCCCCGGGACACCCGAGGGGGAGCAGTACTTC.

Many counts were recorded for this clonotype. This CDR3 reads CASSFGNQETQYF. CDR3 nucleotide sequence: TGTGCCAGCAGCTTCGGGAACCAAGAGACCCAGTACTTC. The chain couples TRBV11-1 to TRBJ2-5, with D perhaps TRBD2 (5 bases). This CDR3 has 13 residues. The V end lost 3 bases, the J end lost 0 bases, and 5 bases lay between the germline ends. CDR1 is SGHAT, CDR2 FQDESV, per germline (reference sequence).

The sample holds many counts of this clonotype. V usage is TRBV11-2 and J usage is TRBJ2-2; D is ambiguous. Germline lookup yields CDR1 SGHAT and CDR2 FQNNGV. This CDR3 contains 15 residues. Trimming stripped 3 bases from V and 2 bases from J, with 10 bases between. CDR3 nucleotides: TGTGCCAGCAGCTTGTACAGTCAAAACACCGGGGAGCTGTTTTTT. Protein product: CASSLYSQNTGELFF.

In its sample, this clonotype was seen many times. The CDR3 is CASSQVVASYEQYF. The CDR3 DNA is TGTGCCAGCAGCCAAGTGGTAGCATCCTACGAGCAGTACTTC. This sequence joins TRBV3-1 and TRBJ2-7; no reliable D call. The CDR3 consists of 14 residues. Germline V lookup: CDR1 LGHDT, CDR2 YNNKEL (reference sequence). V lost 1 base to trimming and J lost 1 base, with 8 bases between them.

The CDR3 loop reads CASGDRYTSTDTQYF. Written as DNA, the CDR3 is TGTGCCAGTGGGGACAGGTATACTAGCACAGATACGCAGTATTTT. The J gene is TRBJ2-3, the V gene TRBV19; 8 bases fit TRBD1. The V gene end was trimmed by 8 bases and the J gene end by 0 bases; junction bases not matched to a gene: 7. This CDR3 comprises 15 residues. Germline CDR1 reads LNHDA; CDR2 reads SQIVND (reference sequence).